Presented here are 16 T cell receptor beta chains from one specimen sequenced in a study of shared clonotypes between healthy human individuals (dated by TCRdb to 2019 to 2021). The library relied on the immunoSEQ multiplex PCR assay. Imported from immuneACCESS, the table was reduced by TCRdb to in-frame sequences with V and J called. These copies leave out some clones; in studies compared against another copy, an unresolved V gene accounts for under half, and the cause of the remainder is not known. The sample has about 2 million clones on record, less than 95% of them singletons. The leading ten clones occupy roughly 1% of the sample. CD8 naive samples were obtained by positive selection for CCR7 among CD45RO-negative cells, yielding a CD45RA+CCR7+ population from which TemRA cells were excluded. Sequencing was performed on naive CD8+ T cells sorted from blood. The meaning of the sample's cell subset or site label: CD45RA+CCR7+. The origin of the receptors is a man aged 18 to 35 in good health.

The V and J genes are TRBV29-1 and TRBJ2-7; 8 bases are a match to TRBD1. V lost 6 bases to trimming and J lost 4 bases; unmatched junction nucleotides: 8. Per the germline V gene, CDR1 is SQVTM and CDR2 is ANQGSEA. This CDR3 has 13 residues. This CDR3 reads CSVAGGYRYEQYF. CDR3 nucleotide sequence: TGCAGCGTAGCAGGGGGCTATCGGTACGAGCAGTACTTC.

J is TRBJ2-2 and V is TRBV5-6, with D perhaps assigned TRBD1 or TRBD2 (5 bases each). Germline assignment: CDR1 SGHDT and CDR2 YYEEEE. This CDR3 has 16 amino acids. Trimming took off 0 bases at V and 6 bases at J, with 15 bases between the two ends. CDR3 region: CASSLGPGTSSGELFF. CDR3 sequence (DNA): TGTGCCAGCAGCTTGGGGCCAGGGACGTCTTCCGGGGAGCTGTTTTTT. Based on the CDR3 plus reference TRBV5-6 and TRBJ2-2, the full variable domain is DAGVTQSPTHLIKTRGQQVTLRCSPKSGHDTVSWYQQALGQGPQFIFQYYEEEERQRGNFPDRFSGHQFPNYSSELNVNALLLGDSALYLCASSLGPGTSSGELFFGEGSRLTVL.

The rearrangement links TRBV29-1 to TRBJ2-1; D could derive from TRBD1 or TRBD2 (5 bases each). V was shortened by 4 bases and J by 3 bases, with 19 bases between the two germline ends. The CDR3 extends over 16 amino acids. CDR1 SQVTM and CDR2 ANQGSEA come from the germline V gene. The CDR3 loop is CSVGDGDLGLYNEQFF. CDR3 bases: TGCAGCGTTGGGGACGGAGATCTAGGCCTCTACAATGAGCAGTTCTTC.

The CDR3 region has the DNA TGTGCCAGCAGTCGGGACAGAGTTGCAGATACGCAGTATTTT. It is translated as CASSRDRVADTQYF. The chain employs TRBV27 and TRBJ2-3, with 7 bases identical to TRBD1. V lost 5 bases and J lost 4; bases outside the gene matches: 6. CDR1 and CDR2 from the germline V gene are MNHEY and SMNVEV (reference sequence). This CDR3 has 14 residues.

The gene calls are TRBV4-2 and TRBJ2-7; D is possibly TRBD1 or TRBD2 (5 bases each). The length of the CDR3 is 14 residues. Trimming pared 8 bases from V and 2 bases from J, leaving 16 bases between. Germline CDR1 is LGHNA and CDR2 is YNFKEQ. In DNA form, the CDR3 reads TGTGCCAGCGGTCCCCTGGGGGTTGCCTACGAGCAGTACTTC. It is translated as CASGPLGVAYEQYF.

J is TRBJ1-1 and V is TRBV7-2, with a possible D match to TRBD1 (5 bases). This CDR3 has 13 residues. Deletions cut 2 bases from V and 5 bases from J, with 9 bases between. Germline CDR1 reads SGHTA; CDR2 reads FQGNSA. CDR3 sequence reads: CASSLQGYTEAFF. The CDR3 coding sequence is TGTGCCAGCAGCTTACAGGGTTATACTGAAGCTTTCTTT.

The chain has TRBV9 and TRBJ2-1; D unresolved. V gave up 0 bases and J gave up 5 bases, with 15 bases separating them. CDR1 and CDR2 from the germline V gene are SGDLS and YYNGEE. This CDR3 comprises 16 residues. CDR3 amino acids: CASSVGGSASHNEQFF. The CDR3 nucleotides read TGTGCCAGCAGCGTAGGTGGGTCAGCTTCTCACAATGAGCAGTTCTTC. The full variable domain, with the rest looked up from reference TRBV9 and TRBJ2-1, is DSGVTQTPKHLITATGQRVTLRCSPRSGDLSVYWYQQSLDQGLQFLIQYYNGEERAKGNILERFSAQQFPDLHSELNLSSLELGDSALYFCASSVGGSASHNEQFFGPGTRLTVL.

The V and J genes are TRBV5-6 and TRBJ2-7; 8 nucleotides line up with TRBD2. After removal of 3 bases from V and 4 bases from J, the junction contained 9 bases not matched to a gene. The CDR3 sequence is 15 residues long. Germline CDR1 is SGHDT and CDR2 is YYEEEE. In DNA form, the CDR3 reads TGTGCCAGCAGCTGGGATAGCGGGGAATGGTACGAGCAGTACTTC. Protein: CASSWDSGEWYEQYF.

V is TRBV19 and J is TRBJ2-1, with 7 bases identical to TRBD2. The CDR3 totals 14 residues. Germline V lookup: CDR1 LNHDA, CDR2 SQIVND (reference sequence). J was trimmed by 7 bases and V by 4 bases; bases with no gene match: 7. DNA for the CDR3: TGTGCCAGTAGTACTAGCGGTCAGCTTAATGAGCAGTTCTTC. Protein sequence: CASSTSGQLNEQFF.

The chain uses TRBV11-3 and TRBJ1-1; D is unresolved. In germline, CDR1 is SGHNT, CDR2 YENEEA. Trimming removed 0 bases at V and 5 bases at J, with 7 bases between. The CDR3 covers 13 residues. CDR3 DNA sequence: TGTGCCAGCAGCTTAGAATGGGATACTGAAGCTTTCTTT. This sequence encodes CASSLEWDTEAFF.

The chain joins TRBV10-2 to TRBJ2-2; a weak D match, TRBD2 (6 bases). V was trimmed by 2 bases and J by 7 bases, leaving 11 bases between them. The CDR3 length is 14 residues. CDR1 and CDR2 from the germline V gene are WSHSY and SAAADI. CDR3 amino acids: CASSEPGLGGELFF. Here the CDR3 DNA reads TGCGCCAGCAGTGAGCCGGGACTGGGCGGGGAGCTGTTTTTT.

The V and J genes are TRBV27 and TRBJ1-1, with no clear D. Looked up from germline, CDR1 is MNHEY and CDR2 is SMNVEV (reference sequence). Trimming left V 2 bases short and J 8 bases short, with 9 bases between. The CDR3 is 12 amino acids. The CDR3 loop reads CASSLIGGEAFF. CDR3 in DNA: TGTGCCAGCAGTTTAATTGGAGGGGAAGCTTTCTTT.

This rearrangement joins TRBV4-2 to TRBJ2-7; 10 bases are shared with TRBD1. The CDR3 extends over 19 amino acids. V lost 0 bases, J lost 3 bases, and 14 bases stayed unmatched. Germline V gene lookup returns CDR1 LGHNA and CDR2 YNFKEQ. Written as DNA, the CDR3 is TGTGCCAGCAGCCAAGAAGGAGGGAGCGGGACAGGGGAAATCTACGAGCAGTACTTC. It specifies CASSQEGGSGTGEIYEQYF.

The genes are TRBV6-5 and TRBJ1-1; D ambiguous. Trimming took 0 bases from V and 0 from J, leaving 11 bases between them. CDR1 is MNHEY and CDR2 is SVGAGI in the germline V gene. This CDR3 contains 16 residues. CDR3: CASSYSSSKMNTEAFF. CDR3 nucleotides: TGTGCCAGCAGTTACTCGAGCAGCAAGATGAACACTGAAGCTTTCTTT.

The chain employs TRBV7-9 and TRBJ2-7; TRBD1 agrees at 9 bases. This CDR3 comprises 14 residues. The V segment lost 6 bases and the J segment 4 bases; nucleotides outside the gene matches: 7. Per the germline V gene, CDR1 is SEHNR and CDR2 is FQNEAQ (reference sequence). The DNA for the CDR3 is TGTGCCAGCAGTCCCGACAGGGGGGTTTACGAGCAGTACTTC. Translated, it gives CASSPDRGVYEQYF.

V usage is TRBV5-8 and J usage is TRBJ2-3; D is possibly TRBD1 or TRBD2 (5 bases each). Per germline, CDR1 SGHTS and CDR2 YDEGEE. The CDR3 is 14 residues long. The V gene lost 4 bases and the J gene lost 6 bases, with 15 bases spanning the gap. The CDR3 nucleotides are TGTGCCAGCAGCATTTTTGGGACGGGGGATACGCAGTATTTT. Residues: CASSIFGTGDTQYF.